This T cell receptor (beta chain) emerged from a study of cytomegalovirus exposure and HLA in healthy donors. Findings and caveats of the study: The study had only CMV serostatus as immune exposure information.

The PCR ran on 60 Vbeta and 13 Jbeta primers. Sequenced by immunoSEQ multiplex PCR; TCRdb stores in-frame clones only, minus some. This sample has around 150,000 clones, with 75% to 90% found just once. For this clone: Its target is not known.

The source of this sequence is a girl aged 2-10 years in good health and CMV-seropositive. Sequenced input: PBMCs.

DNA of the CDR3: TGTGCCAGCAGTTACACGACAGGGGTCACTGAAGCTTTCTTT. Its translation: CASSYTTGVTEAFF. This chain links TRBV6-5 with TRBJ1-1; 8 nucleotides line up with TRBD1. V dropped 2 bases and J dropped 4; count of bases not matched to a gene: 3. The germline V gene has CDR1 MNHEY and CDR2 SVGAGI. CDR3 length: 14 residues.